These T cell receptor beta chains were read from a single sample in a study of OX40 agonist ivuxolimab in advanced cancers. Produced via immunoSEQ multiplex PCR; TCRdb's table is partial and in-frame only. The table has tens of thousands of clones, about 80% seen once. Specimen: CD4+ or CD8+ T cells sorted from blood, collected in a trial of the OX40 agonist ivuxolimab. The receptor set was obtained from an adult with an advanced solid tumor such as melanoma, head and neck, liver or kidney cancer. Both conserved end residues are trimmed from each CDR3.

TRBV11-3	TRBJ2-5	ASSLGSRTAEETQY
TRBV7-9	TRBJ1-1	ASSPSHRGDTEAF
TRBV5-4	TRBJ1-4	ASSLAQGTNEKLF
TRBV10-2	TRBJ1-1	ASSESKGGTEAF
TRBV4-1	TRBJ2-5	ASSASRGGMGGETQY
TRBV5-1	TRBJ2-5	ASSSTGRGETQY
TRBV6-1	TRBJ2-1	ASSLAGAHNEQF
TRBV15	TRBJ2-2	ATSRLPSGRVTGELF
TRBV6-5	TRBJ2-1	ASSYSSGGTHNEQF
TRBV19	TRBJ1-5	ACAATGPDQPQH
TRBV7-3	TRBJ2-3	ASSLGPPGDTQY
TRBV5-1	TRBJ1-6	ASSSGQGTPPLH
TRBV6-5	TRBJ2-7	ASRRGQHYEQY
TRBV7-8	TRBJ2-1	ASSLNFRNEQF
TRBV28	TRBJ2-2	ASSSGGADTGELF
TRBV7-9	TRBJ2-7	ASSLVSGRGGLQEQY
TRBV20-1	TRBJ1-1	SALQGEAF
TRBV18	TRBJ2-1	ASSPPTMSDEQF
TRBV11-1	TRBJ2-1	ASSLDRLNEQF
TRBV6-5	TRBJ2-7	ASSLQGAKDEQY
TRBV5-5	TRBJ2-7	ASSLGGYEQY
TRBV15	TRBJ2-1	ATSRDVGEYNEQF
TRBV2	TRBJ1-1	ASRTRGGLRTEAF
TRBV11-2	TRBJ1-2	ASSLDGQGGPLGYT
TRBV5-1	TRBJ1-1	ASSRGQGTRNTEAF
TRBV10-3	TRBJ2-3	ATTQGEADTQY
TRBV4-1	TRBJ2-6	ASSQPTLEANVLT
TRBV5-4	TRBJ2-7	ASTNQIGTSGEQY
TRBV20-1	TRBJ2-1	SAPYRERQF
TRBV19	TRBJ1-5	ASSRSGSKPQH
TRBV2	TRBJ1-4	ASSTRNSREKLF
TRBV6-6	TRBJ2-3	ASSPRTSGSTDTQY
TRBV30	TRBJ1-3	AWRDRGFGNTIY
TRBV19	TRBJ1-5	ASRETGENQPQH
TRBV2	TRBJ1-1	ASSDPFGGPEAF
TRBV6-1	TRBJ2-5	ASMRVRTEETQY
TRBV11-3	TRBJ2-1	ASTIGVNEQF
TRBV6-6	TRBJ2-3	ASINSGGAPDTQY
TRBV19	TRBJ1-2	ATSRQGSNYGYT
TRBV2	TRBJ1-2	ASSGQEDYGYT
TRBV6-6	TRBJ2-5	ASSYSPYQETQY
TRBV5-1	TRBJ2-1	ASSLGLAYNEQF
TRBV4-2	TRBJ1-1	ASSVRDRGNWDEAF
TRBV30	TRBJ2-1	AWSIMTSGSTEQF
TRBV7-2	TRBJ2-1	ASSSGTARINEQF
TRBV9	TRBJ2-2	ASSANQGAGELF
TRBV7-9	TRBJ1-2	ASSLAQGGGYT
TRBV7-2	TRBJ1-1	ASSLVGWGLNTEAF
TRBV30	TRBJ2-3	AWSLKDLLY